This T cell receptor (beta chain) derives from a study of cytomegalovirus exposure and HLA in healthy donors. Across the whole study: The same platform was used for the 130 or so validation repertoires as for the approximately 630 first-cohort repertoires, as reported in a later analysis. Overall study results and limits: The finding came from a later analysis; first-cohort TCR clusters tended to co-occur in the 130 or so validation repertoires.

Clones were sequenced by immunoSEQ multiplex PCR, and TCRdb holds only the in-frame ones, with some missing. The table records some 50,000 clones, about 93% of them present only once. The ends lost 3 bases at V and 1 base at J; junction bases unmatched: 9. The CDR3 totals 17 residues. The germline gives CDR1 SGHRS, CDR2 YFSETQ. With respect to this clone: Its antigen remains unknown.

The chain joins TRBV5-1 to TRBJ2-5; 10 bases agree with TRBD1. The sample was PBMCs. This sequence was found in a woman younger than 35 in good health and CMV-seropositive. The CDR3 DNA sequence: TGCGCCAGCAGCTGGGACAGGGGACTTTACCCCCAAGAGACCCAGTACTTC. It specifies CASSWDRGLYPQETQYF.